The T cell receptor (beta chain) described here comes from a study of blood T cell repertoires in COVID-19. Study-level background: Spain, Italy and the United States supplied samples that represented acute and convalescent COVID-19.

Seattle-derived patients entered the study during active infection and were followed longitudinally. The CDR3 loop spans 11 amino acids. V lost 5 bases, J lost 2 bases, and 3 bases lay in between. CDR1 is PRHDT, CDR2 FYEKMQ, per germline (reference sequence). Per the original methods: Nucleated cell counts were estimated from reference gene primer amplification. Sequencing used immunoSEQ multiplex PCR; TCRdb keeps in-frame clones, though not all of them. The DNA was the basis for D and trimming; V, J and clone size are from that table. Of about 260,000 clones listed, 91% are singletons. This clonotype was obtained from a young adult with COVID-19, enrolled during active disease. This rearrangement joins TRBV13 to TRBJ1-1; D gene ambiguous. Sequencing was done on a sample of peripheral blood. The CDR3 spells CASSLNTEAFF. The CDR3 DNA reads TGTGCCAGCAGCCTAAACACTGAAGCTTTCTTT.